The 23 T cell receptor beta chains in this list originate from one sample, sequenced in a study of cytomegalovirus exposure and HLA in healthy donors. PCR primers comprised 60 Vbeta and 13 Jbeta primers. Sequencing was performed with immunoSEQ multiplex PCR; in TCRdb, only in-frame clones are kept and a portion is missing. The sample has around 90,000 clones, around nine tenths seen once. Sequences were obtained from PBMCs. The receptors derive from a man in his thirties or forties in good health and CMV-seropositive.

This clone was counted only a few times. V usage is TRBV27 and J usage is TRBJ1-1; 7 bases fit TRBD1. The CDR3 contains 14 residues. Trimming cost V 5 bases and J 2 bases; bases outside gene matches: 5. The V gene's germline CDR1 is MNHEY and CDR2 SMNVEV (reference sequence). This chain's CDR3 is CASSTQGENTEAFF. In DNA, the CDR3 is TGTGCCAGCAGTACTCAGGGGGAAAACACTGAAGCTTTCTTT.

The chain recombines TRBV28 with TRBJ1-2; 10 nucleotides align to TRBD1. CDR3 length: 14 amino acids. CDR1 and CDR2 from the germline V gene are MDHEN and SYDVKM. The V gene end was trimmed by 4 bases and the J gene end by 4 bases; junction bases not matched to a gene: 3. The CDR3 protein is CASSSGQGIYGYTF. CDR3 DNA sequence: TGTGCCAGCAGTTCGGGACAGGGGATCTATGGCTACACCTTC.

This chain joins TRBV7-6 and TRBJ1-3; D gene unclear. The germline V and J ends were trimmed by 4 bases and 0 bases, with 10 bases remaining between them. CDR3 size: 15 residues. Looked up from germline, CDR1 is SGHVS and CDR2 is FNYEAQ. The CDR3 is CASSSYLSSGNTIYF. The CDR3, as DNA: TGTGCCAGCAGCTCTTATTTGAGCTCTGGAAACACCATATATTTT.

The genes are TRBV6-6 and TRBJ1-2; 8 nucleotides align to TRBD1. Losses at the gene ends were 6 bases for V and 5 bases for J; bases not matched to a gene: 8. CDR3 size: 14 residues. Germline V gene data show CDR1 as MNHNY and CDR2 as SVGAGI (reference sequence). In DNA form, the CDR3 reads TGTGCCAGCAGAATTGGACAGGGCCCTTATGGCTACACCTTC. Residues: CASRIGQGPYGYTF.

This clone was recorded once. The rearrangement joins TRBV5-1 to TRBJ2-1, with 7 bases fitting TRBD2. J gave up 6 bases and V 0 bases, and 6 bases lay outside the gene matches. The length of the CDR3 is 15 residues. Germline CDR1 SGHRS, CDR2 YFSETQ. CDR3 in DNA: TGCGCCAGCAGCTTGGGACTAGCAAATCTCAATGAGCAGTTCTTC. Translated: CASSLGLANLNEQFF.

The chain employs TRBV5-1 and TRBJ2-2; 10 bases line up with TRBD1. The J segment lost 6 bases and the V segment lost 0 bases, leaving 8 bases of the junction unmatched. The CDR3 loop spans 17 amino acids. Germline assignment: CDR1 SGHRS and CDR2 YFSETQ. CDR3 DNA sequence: TGCGCCAGCAGCTTGGTCGGGACAGGGGTTAGGGCCGGGGAGCTGTTTTTT. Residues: CASSLVGTGVRAGELFF.

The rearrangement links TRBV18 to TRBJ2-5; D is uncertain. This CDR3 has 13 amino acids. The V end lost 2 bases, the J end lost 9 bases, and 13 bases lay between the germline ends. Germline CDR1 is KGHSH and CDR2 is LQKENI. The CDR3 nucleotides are TGTGCCAGCTCACCAGGAGACCCCGGATCCCAGTACTTC. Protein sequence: CASSPGDPGSQYF.

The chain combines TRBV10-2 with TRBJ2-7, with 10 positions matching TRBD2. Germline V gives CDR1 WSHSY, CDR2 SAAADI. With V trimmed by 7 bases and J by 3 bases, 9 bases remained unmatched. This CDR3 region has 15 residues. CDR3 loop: CASNRGSGGDYEQYF. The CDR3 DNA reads TGCGCCAGCAATCGCGGCAGCGGGGGGGACTACGAGCAGTACTTC.

The CDR3 loop reads CASSLNPGTVNYGYTF. The CDR3 coding sequence is TGCGCCAGCAGCTTGAATCCCGGGACAGTTAACTATGGCTACACCTTC. The chain joins TRBV5-1 to TRBJ1-2, with 7 bases identical to TRBD1. The germline V gene has CDR1 SGHRS and CDR2 YFSETQ. Losses at the gene ends were 1 base for V and 1 base for J; bases not matched to a gene: 7. CDR3 length: 16 amino acids.

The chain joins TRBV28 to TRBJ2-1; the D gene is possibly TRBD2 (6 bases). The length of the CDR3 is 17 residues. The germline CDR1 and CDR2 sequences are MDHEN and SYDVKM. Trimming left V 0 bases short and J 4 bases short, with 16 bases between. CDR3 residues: CASSLWTSRYIYNEQFF. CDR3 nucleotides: TGTGCCAGCAGTTTATGGACTAGTAGATATATTTACAATGAGCAGTTCTTC. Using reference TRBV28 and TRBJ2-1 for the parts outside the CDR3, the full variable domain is DVKVTQSSRYLVKRTGEKVFLECVQDMDHENMFWYRQDPGLGLRLIYFSYDVKMKEKGDIPEGYSVSREKKERFSLILESASTNQTSMYLCASSLWTSRYIYNEQFFGPGTRLTVL.

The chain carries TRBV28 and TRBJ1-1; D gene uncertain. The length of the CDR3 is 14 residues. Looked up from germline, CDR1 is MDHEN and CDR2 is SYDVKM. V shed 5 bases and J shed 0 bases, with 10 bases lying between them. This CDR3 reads CASSPLILNTEAFF. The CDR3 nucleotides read TGTGCCAGCAGTCCGCTAATCTTGAACACTGAAGCTTTCTTT. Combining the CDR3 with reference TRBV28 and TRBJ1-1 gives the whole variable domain DVKVTQSSRYLVKRTGEKVFLECVQDMDHENMFWYRQDPGLGLRLIYFSYDVKMKEKGDIPEGYSVSREKKERFSLILESASTNQTSMYLCASSPLILNTEAFFGQGTRLTVV.

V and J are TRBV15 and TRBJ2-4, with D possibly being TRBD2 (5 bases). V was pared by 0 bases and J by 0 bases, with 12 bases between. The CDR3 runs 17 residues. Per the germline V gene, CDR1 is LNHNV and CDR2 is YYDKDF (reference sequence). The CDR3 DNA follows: TGTGCCACCAGCAGAGACAGGACTGAGATAGCCAAAAACATTCAGTACTTC. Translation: CATSRDRTEIAKNIQYF. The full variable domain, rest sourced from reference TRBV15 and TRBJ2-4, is DAMVIQNPRYQVTQFGKPVTLSCSQTLNHNVMYWYQQKSSQAPKLLFHYYDKDFNNEADTPDNFQSRRPNTSFCFLDIRSPGLGDTAMYLCATSRDRTEIAKNIQYFGAGTRLSVL.

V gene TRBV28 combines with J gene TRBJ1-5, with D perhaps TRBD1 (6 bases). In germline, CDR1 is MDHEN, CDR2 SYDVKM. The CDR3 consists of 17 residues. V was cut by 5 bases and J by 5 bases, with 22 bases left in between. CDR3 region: CASSPRNRAGADQPQHF. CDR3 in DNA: TGTGCCAGCAGTCCCCGGAACAGGGCGGGGGCAGATCAGCCCCAGCATTTT.

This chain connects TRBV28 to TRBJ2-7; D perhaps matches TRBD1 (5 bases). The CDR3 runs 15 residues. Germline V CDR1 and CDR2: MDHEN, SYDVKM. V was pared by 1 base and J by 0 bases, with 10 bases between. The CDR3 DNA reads TGTGCCAGCAGTTTATCCCGGACACTCTCCTACGAGCAGTACTTC. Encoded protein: CASSLSRTLSYEQYF.

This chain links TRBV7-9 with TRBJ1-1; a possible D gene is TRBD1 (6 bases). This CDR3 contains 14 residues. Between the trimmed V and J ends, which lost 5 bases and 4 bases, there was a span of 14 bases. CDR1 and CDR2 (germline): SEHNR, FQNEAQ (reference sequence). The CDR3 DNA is TGTGCCAGCAGCAAACAGGGATATGGCACTGAAGCTTTCTTT. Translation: CASSKQGYGTEAFF.

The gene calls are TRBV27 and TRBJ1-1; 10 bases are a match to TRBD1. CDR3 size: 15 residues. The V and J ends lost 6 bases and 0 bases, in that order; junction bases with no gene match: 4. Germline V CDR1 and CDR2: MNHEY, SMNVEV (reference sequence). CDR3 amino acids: CASRRQGAVNTEAFF. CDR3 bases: TGTGCCAGCAGACGACAGGGGGCCGTGAACACTGAAGCTTTCTTT.

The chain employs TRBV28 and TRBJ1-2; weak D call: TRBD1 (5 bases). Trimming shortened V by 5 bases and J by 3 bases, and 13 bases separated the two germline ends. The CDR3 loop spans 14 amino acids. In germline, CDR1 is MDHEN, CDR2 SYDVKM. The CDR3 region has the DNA TGTGCCAGCAGTATCCCGGGGGTTTACTATGGCTACACCTTC. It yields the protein CASSIPGVYYGYTF.

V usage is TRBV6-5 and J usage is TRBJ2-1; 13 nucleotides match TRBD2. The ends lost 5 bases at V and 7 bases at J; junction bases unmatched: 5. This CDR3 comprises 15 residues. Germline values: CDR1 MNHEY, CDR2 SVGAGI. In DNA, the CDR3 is TGTGCCAGCAGTAGGACTAGCGGGAGTGTTAATGAGCAGTTCTTC. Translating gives CASSRTSGSVNEQFF.

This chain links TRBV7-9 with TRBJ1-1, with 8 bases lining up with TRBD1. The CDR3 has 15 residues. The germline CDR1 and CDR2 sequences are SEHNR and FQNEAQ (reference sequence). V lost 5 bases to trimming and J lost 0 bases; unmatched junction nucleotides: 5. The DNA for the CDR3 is TGTGCCAGCAGCCCAACGACAGGGGTGAACACTGAAGCTTTCTTT. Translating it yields CASSPTTGVNTEAFF.

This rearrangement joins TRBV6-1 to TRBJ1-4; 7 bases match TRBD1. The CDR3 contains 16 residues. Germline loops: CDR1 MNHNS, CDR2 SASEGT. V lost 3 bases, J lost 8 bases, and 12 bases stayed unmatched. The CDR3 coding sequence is TGTGCCAGCAGTGATCGTGCCAGGGGGTTTGTCGAAAAACTGTTTTTT. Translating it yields CASSDRARGFVEKLFF.

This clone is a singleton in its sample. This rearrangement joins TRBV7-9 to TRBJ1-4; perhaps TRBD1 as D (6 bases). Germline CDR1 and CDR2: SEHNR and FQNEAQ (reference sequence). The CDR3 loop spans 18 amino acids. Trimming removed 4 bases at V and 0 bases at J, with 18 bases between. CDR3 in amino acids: CASSSRGGALATNEKLFF. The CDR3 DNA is TGTGCCAGCAGCTCGAGGGGGGGGGCCCTTGCAACTAATGAAAAACTGTTTTTT.

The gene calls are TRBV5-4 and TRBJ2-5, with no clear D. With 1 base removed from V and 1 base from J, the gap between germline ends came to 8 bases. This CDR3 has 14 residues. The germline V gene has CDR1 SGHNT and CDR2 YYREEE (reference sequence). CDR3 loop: CASSLTVTQETQYF. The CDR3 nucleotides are TGTGCCAGCAGCTTGACAGTAACCCAAGAGACCCAGTACTTC.

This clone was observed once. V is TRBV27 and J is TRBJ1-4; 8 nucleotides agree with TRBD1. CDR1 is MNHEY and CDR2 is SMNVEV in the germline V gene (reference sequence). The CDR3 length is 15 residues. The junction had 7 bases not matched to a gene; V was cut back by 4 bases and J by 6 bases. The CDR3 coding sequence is TGTGCCAGCAGTTCGCAGGGGGCCGGAGATGAAAAACTGTTTTTT. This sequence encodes CASSSQGAGDEKLFF.